The clone carrying this T cell receptor (beta chain) was found many times. Its antigen is as yet unknown. Profiles of TCR beta VDJ and CDR3 were generated from a genomic DNA template. TCRdb reprocessed the reads with MiXCR, giving one entry per CDR3 protein. In the table there are under 250,000 distinct CDR3 sequences, about 37% of which are singletons. This sample is drawn from a study of CD8+CD57+ T cells in acquired aplastic anemia. Looking at the study overall: DNA from sorted CD4+ and CD8+ cells averaged roughly 3.4 ug. Sequencing produced an average of about 11 million reads per healthy donor for CD4+ cells. Findings and limits, study-wide: Common to patients and controls were 25 to 30 CD8+ CDR3 sequences. No significant patient-versus-control difference appeared in CD8+ Simpson's diversity.

The ends lost 0 bases at V and 4 bases at J; junction bases unmatched: 5. CDR3 size: 15 residues. Per the germline V gene, CDR1 is SEHNR and CDR2 is FQNEAQ (reference sequence). The TCR was taken from a human donor in good health, serving as a control. The sequenced material came from sorted CD4+, CD8+, or CD8+CD57+ T cells (not recorded which) from PBMCs. The chain combines TRBV7-9 with TRBJ1-1; TRBD1 matches at 7 bases. The CDR3: CASSLALTGRTEAFF. CDR3 bases: TGTGCCAGCAGCTTAGCTCTGACAGGGCGCACTGAAGCTTTCTTT.